One and the same sample provided the 22 T cell receptor beta chains below, sequenced in a study of blood T cells in healthy people across ages. It was with a sample-barcoded 5' primer and a J-beta primer mix that a second PCR of roughly 7 to 12 cycles was run. TCRdb recomputed calls from the 5' RACE reads with MiXCR, one row per CDR3 protein. The top ten clones hold over 10% of a sample with 980,000 or so distinct CDR3 sequences, about 48% of them seen once. The sample consisted of blood. The receptors stem from a man aged 30 to 39 in good health.

The chain uses TRBV7-6 and TRBJ2-7; the D gene is possibly TRBD2 (5 bases). The CDR3 contains 13 residues. V was shortened by 5 bases and J by 4 bases, with 12 bases between the two germline ends. In germline, CDR1 is SGHVS, CDR2 FNYEAQ. The CDR3 DNA reads as TGTGCCAGCAGCCTTAGCGCAGAGTACGAGCAGTACTTC. It translates to CASSLSAEYEQYF.

This clonotype was seen only a few times. In DNA form, the CDR3 reads TGTGCCAGCAGCTTCCCGGAGGGAGATACAGGGAGCTACGAGCAGTACTTC. It encodes CASSFPEGDTGSYEQYF. The V and J genes are TRBV7-2 and TRBJ2-7, with D perhaps given as TRBD1 or TRBD2 (6 bases each). Between the trimmed V and J ends, which lost 3 bases and 3 bases, there was a span of 21 bases. The CDR3 is made up of 17 amino acids. Germline V gene lookup returns CDR1 SGHTA and CDR2 FQGNSA.

The chain uses TRBV7-9 and TRBJ2-7; D is possibly TRBD1 (7 bases). V gave up 5 bases and J gave up 2 bases, with 16 bases separating them. The CDR3 covers 15 residues. Germline V gene lookup returns CDR1 SEHNR and CDR2 FQNEAQ (reference sequence). DNA of the CDR3: TGTGCCAGCAGCCCCCCAGGGGGGTTTGCCTACGAGCAGTACTTC. It is translated as CASSPPGGFAYEQYF. Combining the CDR3 with reference TRBV7-9 and TRBJ2-7 gives the whole variable domain DTGVSQNPRHKITKRGQNVTFRCDPISEHNRLYWYRQTLGQGPEFLTYFQNEAQLEKSRLLSDRFSAERPKGSFSTLEIQRTEQGDSAMYLCASSPPGGFAYEQYFGPGTRLTVT.

The genes are TRBV7-2 and TRBJ1-5; D uncertain. The CDR3 extends over 15 amino acids. V lost 3 bases and J 1 base, leaving 10 bases between the germline ends. The germline V gene encodes CDR1 SGHTA and CDR2 FQGNSA. The CDR3 DNA is TGTGCCAGCAGCTTTAGGTTGGGGAGCAATCAGCCCCAGCATTTT. As protein: CASSFRLGSNQPQHF.

This clonotype was detected a few times. V and J are TRBV4-3 and TRBJ2-1, with TRBD1 matching 7 bases. Germline CDR1 reads LGHNA; CDR2 reads YSLEER. V trimming: 1 base; J trimming: 8 bases; junction bases outside the gene matches: 5. CDR3 length: 14 residues. CDR3 sequence reads: CASSQANRGDEQFF. The CDR3 DNA follows: TGCGCCAGCAGCCAAGCGAACAGGGGTGATGAGCAGTTCTTC.

The chain is built from TRBV27 and TRBJ2-3; D remains ambiguous. CDR1 MNHEY and CDR2 SMNVEV come from the germline V gene (reference sequence). The length of the CDR3 is 13 residues. Trimming left V 0 bases short and J 11 bases short, with 12 bases between. The CDR3 protein is CASSLSPPGGQYF. CDR3 nucleotides: TGTGCCAGCAGTTTATCCCCCCCCGGCGGGCAGTATTTT.

V usage is TRBV6-2 or TRBV6-3 and J usage is TRBJ2-5; D remains unclear. The J call may not be correct, given that the DNA end is closer to TRBJ2-7. The CDR3 consists of 13 residues. Germline V CDR1 and CDR2: MNHEY, SVGEGT. In DNA form, the CDR3 reads TGTGCCAGCAGTTACCCCCGAACCTACGAGCAGTACTTC. This translates into CASSYPRTYEQYF.

This chain joins TRBV6-5 and TRBJ2-3; 9 nucleotides line up with TRBD1. The junction had 5 bases not matched to a gene; V was cut back by 6 bases and J by 7 bases. The CDR3 covers 13 residues. Germline lookup yields CDR1 MNHEY and CDR2 SVGAGI. The CDR3 nucleotides read TGTGCCAGCAGGAGGGACAGGGATTATACGCAGTATTTT. Its protein product is CASRRDRDYTQYF.

This clonotype was recorded once. The genes are TRBV20-1 and TRBJ1-4; the D gene is possibly TRBD1 (5 bases). The germline V gene encodes CDR1 DFQATT and CDR2 SNEGSKA (reference sequence). The CDR3 is 16 residues long. V was pared by 1 base and J by 0 bases, with 12 bases between. CDR3 DNA sequence: TGCAGTGCTAGAGTTCCAGGGATAACAACTAATGAAAAACTGTTTTTT. Protein: CSARVPGITTNEKLFF.

The chain carries TRBV7-3 and TRBJ2-3; D is unclear. The V and J ends lost 3 bases and 4 bases respectively, with 8 bases between them. Germline-derived CDR1 and CDR2 are SGHTA and FQGTGA. This CDR3 region has 13 residues. Written as DNA, the CDR3 is TGTGCCAGCAGCTTCGGCGCAGCAGATACGCAGTATTTT. Protein sequence: CASSFGAADTQYF.

On this clonotype itself: This may be a read error, as it is one base from a much larger clone. The chain combines TRBV25-1 with TRBJ2-1, with D possibly being TRBD2 (5 bases). The closer fit of TRBJ2-7 to the DNA end suggests the J call may be wrong. Germline V gene lookup returns CDR1 MGHDK and CDR2 SYGVNS. CDR3 length equals 15 residues. The CDR3 coding sequence is TGTGCCAGCACCTCTTCTGGCGGACTCTACAATGAGCAGTACTTC. This encodes CASTSSGGLYNEQYF.

This clonotype appeared a few times. The V call is TRBV28, the J call TRBJ2-7, with TRBD1 identical over 10 bases. Germline values: CDR1 MDHEN, CDR2 SYDVKM. This CDR3 spans 16 amino acids. J lost 4 bases, V lost 9 bases, and 15 bases had no gene match. The CDR3 spells CASWTGGPSDRYEQYF. The CDR3, as DNA: TGTGCCAGTTGGACAGGGGGGCCTTCGGACCGATACGAGCAGTACTTC.

The chain recombines TRBV4-3 with TRBJ1-2; D gene ambiguous. Trimming pared 0 bases from V and 8 bases from J, leaving 10 bases between. Germline assignment: CDR1 LGHNA and CDR2 YSLEER. This CDR3 has 13 amino acids. The CDR3 coding sequence is TGCGCCAGCAGCCAAGAGATGCTTCTAGGCTACACCTTC. It encodes CASSQEMLLGYTF.

This clonotype was found many times. Sequence at one end of the junction differs from germline and may be a read error. The chain has TRBV5-1 and TRBJ2-7; TRBD1 matches at 8 bases. The CDR3 has 14 amino acids. Germline loops: CDR1 SGHRS, CDR2 YFSETQ. The DNA of the CDR3 is TGTGCCAGCAGCAGTGGGACAGGAGCCTACGAGCAGTACTTC. Protein sequence: CASSSGTGAYEQYF.

In this sample, this clonotype turned up a few times. The chain combines TRBV6-6 with TRBJ2-5; 9 bases are shared with TRBD1. The germline CDR1 and CDR2 sequences are MNHNY and SVGAGI (reference sequence). J lost 4 bases, V lost 2 bases, and 2 bases had no gene match. CDR3 length equals 14 residues. The DNA of the CDR3 is TGTGCCAGCAGTTACACAGGGGGCATAGAGACCCAGTACTTC. Amino acids: CASSYTGGIETQYF.

This chain uses TRBV6-1 with TRBJ2-5; TRBD2 aligns across 8 bases. J gave up 5 bases and V 2 bases, and 7 bases lay outside the gene matches. CDR3 length: 15 residues. Germline V gives CDR1 MNHNS, CDR2 SASEGT. CDR3 loop: CASSEQAGGRETQYF. The CDR3 bases are TGTGCCAGCAGTGAACAGGCGGGGGGCAGGGAGACCCAGTACTTC.

This clonotype has just a few counts. V gene TRBV28 combines with J gene TRBJ1-1, with a possible D match to TRBD1 (6 bases). CDR3 size: 14 residues. Trimming left V 8 bases short and J 1 base short, with 14 bases between. Germline CDR1 MDHEN, CDR2 SYDVKM. The CDR3 DNA reads TGTGCCAGCCGACCCCTACAGGGGAACACTGAAGCTTTCTTT. Protein: CASRPLQGNTEAFF.

This clonotype was counted between two and nine times. The chain recombines TRBV5-1 with TRBJ2-5; 7 nucleotides agree with TRBD1. V gave up 2 bases and J gave up 4 bases; unmatched junction bases: 5. The CDR3 contains 14 residues. Germline V CDR1 and CDR2: SGHRS, YFSETQ. CDR3: CASSFTGDGETQYF. The DNA for the CDR3 is TGCGCCAGCAGCTTCACAGGGGACGGAGAGACCCAGTACTTC.

CDR3 amino acids: CAISDASGSVPSVGAGELFF. The DNA for the CDR3 is TGTGCCATCAGTGATGCATCAGGGTCAGTCCCGTCTGTCGGGGCCGGGGAGCTGTTTTTT. The V and J genes are TRBV10-3 and TRBJ2-2; the D gene could be TRBD1 or TRBD2 (5 bases each). CDR3 length equals 20 residues. Germline assignment: CDR1 ENHRY and CDR2 SYGVKD. Deletions cut 3 bases from V and 6 bases from J, with 29 bases between.

This clonotype appeared a few times. V and J are TRBV5-5 and TRBJ2-7; 8 positions agree with TRBD1. V lost 4 bases, J lost 4 bases, and 10 bases stayed unmatched. This CDR3 is 15 amino acids long. The germline V gene encodes CDR1 SGHKS and CDR2 YYEKEE (reference sequence). The CDR3 coding sequence is TGTGCCAGCAGCCGACCGGGACAGGAGAGATACGAGCAGTACTTC. It yields the protein CASSRPGQERYEQYF.

The chain has TRBV12-3 or TRBV12-4 and TRBJ2-3; D possibly corresponds to TRBD2 (5 bases). The V end was cut by 5 bases, the J end by 1 base, with 22 bases between. There are 18 residues in the CDR3. CDR3 DNA: TGTGCCAGCAGTACTAGAAGCGCGGCCAGAGATGGCACAGATACGCAGTATTTT. Amino acid sequence: CASSTRSAARDGTDTQYF.

This clonotype was detected a few times. V usage is TRBV7-3 and J usage is TRBJ2-1, with 9 bases that match TRBD2. The CDR3 loop spans 13 amino acids. In germline, CDR1 is SGHTA, CDR2 FQGTGA. V was clipped by 4 bases and J by 6 bases; unmatched bases: 1. The CDR3, as DNA: TGTGCCAGCAGCTGGGGACTAGCCAATGAGCAGTTCTTC. Protein: CASSWGLANEQFF. Drawing the rest from reference TRBV7-3 and TRBJ2-1, the complete variable domain is GAGVSQTPSNKVTEKGKYVELRCDPISGHTALYWYRQSLGQGPEFLIYFQGTGAADDSGLPNDRFFAVRPEGSVSTLKIQRTERGDSAVYLCASSWGLANEQFFGPGTRLTVL.